These 27 T cell receptor beta chains came from one sample sequenced in a study of Ad26.COV2.S vaccination and SARS-CoV-2 variants. TCRdb's copy holds only in-frame clones and misses some; the assay was immunoSEQ multiplex PCR. The data show about 400,000 clones, with 83% seen just once and just under 7.5% held by the top ten. The treatment here: over 15 received Ad26.COV2.S at low or high dose, single or two shots; about 5 received placebo; per-sample allocation not given. Material that was analyzed had been drawn on day 63 after the first vaccine or placebo injection. The sequenced sample was peripheral blood, obtained in a trial of Ad26.COV2.S vaccine versus placebo. These receptors were obtained from a person between 18 and 65 years old who received the Ad26.COV2.S COVID-19 vaccine or a placebo.

J is TRBJ1-1 and V is TRBV6-5; no clear D gene. In germline, CDR1 is MNHEY, CDR2 SVGAGI. The CDR3 runs to 13 residues. V was clipped by 6 bases and J by 1 base, with 9 bases between them. The CDR3 DNA sequence: TGTGCCAGCAGCAATACTAGGAACACTGAAGCTTTCTTT. Its protein product is CASSNTRNTEAFF.

V usage is TRBV2 and J usage is TRBJ2-6; D remains unclear. V was shortened by 10 bases and J by 0 bases, with 10 bases between the two germline ends. CDR3 length: 14 amino acids. Per the germline V gene, CDR1 is SNHLY and CDR2 is FYNNEI. The DNA for the CDR3 is TGTGCCATCCTTGGATACTCTGGGGCCAACGTCCTGACTTTC. Its translation: CAILGYSGANVLTF.

The V gene is TRBV7-2, the J gene TRBJ1-1, with 7 positions matching TRBD1. CDR1 and CDR2 (germline): SGHTA, FQGNSA. This CDR3 is 17 amino acids long. Trimming at V came to 1 base and at J to 7 bases, leaving 15 bases not matched to a gene. DNA for the CDR3: TGTGCCAGCAGCTTAGGGAGAGGGGGCCCGATAAGGGGTGAAGCTTTCTTT. It yields the protein CASSLGRGGPIRGEAFF.

The rearrangement uses TRBV3-1 (or the pseudogene TRBV3-2) and TRBJ2-1; D gene unclear. Trimming shortened V by 4 bases and J by 7 bases, and 5 bases separated the two germline ends. Germline CDR1 LGHDT, CDR2 YNNKEL (reference sequence). CDR3 size: 11 residues. The CDR3 bases are TGTGCCAGCAGCCGGCGGAATGAGCAGTTCTTC. It translates to CASSRRNEQFF.

The V call is TRBV21-1, the J call TRBJ2-7; whether TRBD1, the table's D call, matches the DNA was not checked. TRBV21-1 corresponds to a pseudogene. The CDR3 covers 16 residues. CDR3 DNA: TGTGCCAGCAGCAAAAGGTGTCGAGGGGGAGACTACGAGCAGTACTTC. Amino acids: CASSKRCRGGDYEQYF.

In this sample, this clone turned up once. This rearrangement joins TRBV14 to TRBJ1-4; 7 bases are shared with TRBD1. After removal of 0 bases from V and 7 bases from J, the junction contained 8 bases not matched to a gene. The CDR3 has 16 residues. Germline V gene lookup returns CDR1 SGHDN and CDR2 FVKESK. The CDR3 region has the DNA TGTGCCAGCAGCCAAGATCCTCGGGGGGACAGTGAAAAACTGTTTTTT. It encodes CASSQDPRGDSEKLFF.

The rearrangement uses TRBV7-9 and TRBJ2-7, with D perhaps matching TRBD2 (6 bases). From germline, CDR1 is SEHNR and CDR2 FQNEAQ (reference sequence). The germline V and J ends were trimmed by 5 bases and 0 bases, with 23 bases remaining between them. This CDR3 region has 18 residues. The CDR3 DNA sequence: TGTGCCAGCAGCCTCCCTTCGGGGCGGGGCCGAAGCTCCTACGAGCAGTACTTC. Translating it yields CASSLPSGRGRSSYEQYF.

This clone was seen a handful of times. This sequence joins TRBV7-8 and TRBJ2-2, with D possibly TRBD1 on 6 matching bases. Trimming left V 6 bases short and J 6 bases short, with 11 bases between. Germline lookup yields CDR1 SGHVS and CDR2 FQNEAQ. This CDR3 has 13 residues. The CDR3 sequence: CASSQQGAGELFF. The CDR3 nucleotides are TGTGCCAGCAGTCAACAGGGCGCCGGGGAGCTGTTTTTT.

J is TRBJ1-4 and V is TRBV6-5; a weak D match, TRBD1 (6 bases). The CDR3 spans 14 residues. V lost 8 bases and J 4 bases, leaving 14 bases between the germline ends. CDR1 and CDR2 (germline): MNHEY, SVGAGI. CDR3 sequence: CASDTGTFNEKLFF. The CDR3 bases are TGTGCCAGCGACACCGGGACATTTAATGAAAAACTGTTTTTT.

This chain uses TRBV5-1 with TRBJ2-1, with TRBD2 matching over 9 bases. CDR3 length equals 17 residues. The V and J ends lost 1 base and 2 bases, in that order; junction bases with no gene match: 7. Looked up from germline, CDR1 is SGHRS and CDR2 is YFSETQ. The CDR3 here is CASSLTLAGGAYNEQFF. For the CDR3, the DNA is TGCGCCAGCAGCTTGACTCTCGCGGGAGGGGCCTACAATGAGCAGTTCTTC.

This chain links TRBV5-1 with TRBJ1-2; 8 positions agree with TRBD1. V shed 7 bases, J shed 8 bases, and the junction held 13 bases outside the gene matches. Germline CDR1 reads SGHRS; CDR2 reads YFSETQ. This CDR3 region has 14 residues. CDR3 nucleotides: TGCGCCAGCGGAGGAATAGGACAGGGTCGAGGCTACACCTTC. Its protein is CASGGIGQGRGYTF.

The genes are TRBV11-2 and TRBJ2-1, with TRBD2 identical over 10 bases. V gave up 6 bases and J gave up 1 base; unmatched junction bases: 3. CDR3 length: 15 residues. Germline V CDR1 and CDR2: SGHAT, FQNNGV. CDR3 amino acids: CASREREGSYNEQFF. As DNA, the CDR3 is TGTGCCAGCAGGGAGCGGGAGGGTTCCTACAATGAGCAGTTCTTC. Based on the CDR3 plus reference TRBV11-2 and TRBJ2-1, the full variable domain is EAGVAQSPRYKIIEKRQSVAFWCNPISGHATLYWYQQILGQGPKLLIQFQNNGVVDDSQLPKDRFSAERLKGVDSTLKIQPAKLEDSAVYLCASREREGSYNEQFFGPGTRLTVL.

The chain recombines TRBV7-9 with TRBJ2-7; D is ambiguous. There are 16 residues in the CDR3. Trimming stripped 0 bases from V and 0 bases from J, with 12 bases between. The germline CDR1 and CDR2 sequences are SEHNR and FQNEAQ (reference sequence). The chain's CDR3 is CASSLALAQSSYEQYF. The DNA of the CDR3 is TGTGCCAGCAGCTTAGCTCTGGCACAGTCCTCCTACGAGCAGTACTTC.

This clone showed up just once. The chain uses TRBV4-3 and TRBJ2-2; weak D call: TRBD1 (5 bases). This CDR3 has 16 residues. The V end was cut by 1 base, the J end by 0 bases, with 9 bases between. Germline assignment: CDR1 LGHNA and CDR2 YSLEER. CDR3 region: CASSQVRGSNTGELFF. The CDR3 bases are TGCGCCAGCAGCCAAGTAAGGGGTTCGAACACCGGGGAGCTGTTTTTT.

The V gene is TRBV14, the J gene TRBJ2-7; tentative D call: TRBD1 (5 bases). V lost 2 bases and J 6 bases, leaving 14 bases between the germline ends. Germline V gene sequence: CDR1 SGHDN, CDR2 FVKESK. CDR3 length: 14 amino acids. In nucleotides, the CDR3 is TGTGCCAGCAGCCAATCATGGGTCAGGGCCGAGCAGTACTTC. Translation: CASSQSWVRAEQYF.

The chain has TRBV15 and TRBJ1-1; no definite D call. The CDR3 has 15 amino acids. Germline V lookup: CDR1 LNHNV, CDR2 YYDKDF (reference sequence). V was pared by 1 base and J by 2 bases, with 11 bases between. CDR3 protein: CATSRGYQENTEAFF. Written as DNA, the CDR3 is TGTGCCACCAGCAGAGGCTACCAGGAAAACACTGAAGCTTTCTTT.

The chain couples TRBV7-3 to TRBJ1-3, with D perhaps TRBD1 (5 bases). Germline CDR1 reads SGHTA; CDR2 reads FQGTGA. The CDR3 consists of 14 residues. Between the trimmed V and J ends, which lost 8 bases and 4 bases, there was a span of 15 bases. This CDR3 reads CASGPGGVGNTIYF. In DNA form, the CDR3 reads TGTGCCAGCGGCCCGGGAGGGGTAGGAAACACCATATATTTT.

This chain joins TRBV5-4 and TRBJ2-3, with D unresolved. V gave up 3 bases and J gave up 1 base, with 9 bases separating them. This CDR3 has 14 residues. Germline CDR1 and CDR2: SGHNT and YYREEE (reference sequence). CDR3 in amino acids: CASSSGMGTDTQYF. The CDR3 nucleotides read TGTGCCAGCAGCTCGGGTATGGGCACAGATACGCAGTATTTT.

This clone is a singleton in its sample. This chain links TRBV7-9 with TRBJ1-1; D uncertain. Germline CDR1 SEHNR, CDR2 FQNEAQ (reference sequence). With 7 bases removed from V and 3 bases from J, the gap between germline ends came to 15 bases. The CDR3 contains 14 residues. CDR3 sequence (DNA): TGTGCCAGCACCTCTCCCCTGGGGTACACTGAAGCTTTCTTT. It specifies CASTSPLGYTEAFF.

The J gene is TRBJ1-5, the V gene TRBV4-2; D unclear. V lost 0 bases and J lost 3, with 12 bases in between. The CDR3 totals 16 residues. Germline CDR1 is LGHNA and CDR2 is YNFKEQ. CDR3: CASSQDLGRPNQPQHF. The CDR3 bases are TGTGCCAGCAGCCAAGATCTAGGACGACCCAATCAGCCCCAGCATTTT.

The gene calls are TRBV3-1 (or the pseudogene TRBV3-2) and TRBJ1-5, with D perhaps matching TRBD1 (6 bases). V lost 4 bases and J 6 bases, leaving 13 bases between the germline ends. The CDR3 contains 14 residues. Germline V gene lookup returns CDR1 LGHDT and CDR2 YNNKEL (reference sequence). The CDR3 region is CASSLGGAGQPQHF. The CDR3 region has the DNA TGTGCCAGCAGCCTGGGGGGGGCGGGTCAGCCCCAGCATTTT.

V gene TRBV7-6 combines with J gene TRBJ2-7; D might be TRBD2 (6 bases). There are 15 residues in the CDR3. Trimming removed 4 bases from V and 2 bases from J, with 15 bases in between. Germline CDR1 and CDR2: SGHVS and FNYEAQ. The CDR3 region is CASSSFRGTPYEQYF. CDR3 sequence (DNA): TGTGCCAGCAGCTCCTTCCGCGGGACGCCCTACGAGCAGTACTTC. Complete variable domain (other parts from reference TRBV7-6 and TRBJ2-7): GAGVSQSPRYKVTKRGQDVALRCDPISGHVSLYWYRQALGQGPEFLTYFNYEAQQDKSGLPNDRFSAERPEGSISTLTIQRTEQRDSAMYRCASSSFRGTPYEQYFGPGTRLTVT.

CDR3 coding DNA: TGTGCCAGCAGCCCTACTTATGGAAACACCATATATTTT. Translation: CASSPTYGNTIYF. The V call is TRBV11-2, the J call TRBJ1-3; D is uncertain. Trimming pared 5 bases from V and 3 bases from J, leaving 8 bases between. Germline-derived CDR1 and CDR2 are SGHAT and FQNNGV. CDR3 length: 13 amino acids.

The sample holds a few counts of this clone. The rearrangement joins TRBV11-1 to TRBJ1-6; the match to TRBD1 covers 8 bases. The CDR3 length is 14 residues. With V trimmed by 1 base and J by 7 bases, 0 bases remained unmatched. Per germline, CDR1 SGHAT and CDR2 FQDESV (reference sequence). In DNA, the CDR3 is TGTGCCAGCAGCTTAGGGGACAGGAATTCACCCCTCCACTTT. Translated: CASSLGDRNSPLHF.

The chain has TRBV11-2 and TRBJ2-4; no reliable D call. Deletions cut 1 base from V and 14 bases from J, with 9 bases between. Germline V gene sequence: CDR1 SGHAT, CDR2 FQNNGV. The CDR3 is 11 amino acids. CDR3 residues: CASSLVGKKYF. CDR3 DNA sequence: TGTGCCAGCAGCTTAGTAGGAAAAAAGTACTTC.

In its sample, this clone was seen once. CDR3 region: CASKPTDRNYGYTF. The CDR3, as DNA: TGTGCCAGTAAGCCAACCGACAGAAACTATGGCTACACCTTC. The chain carries TRBV19 and TRBJ1-2, with a tentative D call TRBD1 (5 bases). Trimming removed 7 bases from V and 2 bases from J, with 14 bases in between. There are 14 residues in the CDR3. The germline V gene has CDR1 LNHDA and CDR2 SQIVND (reference sequence).

The rearrangement links TRBV21-1 to TRBJ2-1; TRBD2, the D gene given by the table, was not confirmed from the DNA. TRBV21-1 is assigned pseudogene status. CDR3 length: 16 residues. Here the CDR3 reads CASSKRNGRAGDEQFF. CDR3 DNA: TGTGCCAGCAGCAAACGGAACGGGAGGGCCGGTGATGAGCAGTTCTTC.